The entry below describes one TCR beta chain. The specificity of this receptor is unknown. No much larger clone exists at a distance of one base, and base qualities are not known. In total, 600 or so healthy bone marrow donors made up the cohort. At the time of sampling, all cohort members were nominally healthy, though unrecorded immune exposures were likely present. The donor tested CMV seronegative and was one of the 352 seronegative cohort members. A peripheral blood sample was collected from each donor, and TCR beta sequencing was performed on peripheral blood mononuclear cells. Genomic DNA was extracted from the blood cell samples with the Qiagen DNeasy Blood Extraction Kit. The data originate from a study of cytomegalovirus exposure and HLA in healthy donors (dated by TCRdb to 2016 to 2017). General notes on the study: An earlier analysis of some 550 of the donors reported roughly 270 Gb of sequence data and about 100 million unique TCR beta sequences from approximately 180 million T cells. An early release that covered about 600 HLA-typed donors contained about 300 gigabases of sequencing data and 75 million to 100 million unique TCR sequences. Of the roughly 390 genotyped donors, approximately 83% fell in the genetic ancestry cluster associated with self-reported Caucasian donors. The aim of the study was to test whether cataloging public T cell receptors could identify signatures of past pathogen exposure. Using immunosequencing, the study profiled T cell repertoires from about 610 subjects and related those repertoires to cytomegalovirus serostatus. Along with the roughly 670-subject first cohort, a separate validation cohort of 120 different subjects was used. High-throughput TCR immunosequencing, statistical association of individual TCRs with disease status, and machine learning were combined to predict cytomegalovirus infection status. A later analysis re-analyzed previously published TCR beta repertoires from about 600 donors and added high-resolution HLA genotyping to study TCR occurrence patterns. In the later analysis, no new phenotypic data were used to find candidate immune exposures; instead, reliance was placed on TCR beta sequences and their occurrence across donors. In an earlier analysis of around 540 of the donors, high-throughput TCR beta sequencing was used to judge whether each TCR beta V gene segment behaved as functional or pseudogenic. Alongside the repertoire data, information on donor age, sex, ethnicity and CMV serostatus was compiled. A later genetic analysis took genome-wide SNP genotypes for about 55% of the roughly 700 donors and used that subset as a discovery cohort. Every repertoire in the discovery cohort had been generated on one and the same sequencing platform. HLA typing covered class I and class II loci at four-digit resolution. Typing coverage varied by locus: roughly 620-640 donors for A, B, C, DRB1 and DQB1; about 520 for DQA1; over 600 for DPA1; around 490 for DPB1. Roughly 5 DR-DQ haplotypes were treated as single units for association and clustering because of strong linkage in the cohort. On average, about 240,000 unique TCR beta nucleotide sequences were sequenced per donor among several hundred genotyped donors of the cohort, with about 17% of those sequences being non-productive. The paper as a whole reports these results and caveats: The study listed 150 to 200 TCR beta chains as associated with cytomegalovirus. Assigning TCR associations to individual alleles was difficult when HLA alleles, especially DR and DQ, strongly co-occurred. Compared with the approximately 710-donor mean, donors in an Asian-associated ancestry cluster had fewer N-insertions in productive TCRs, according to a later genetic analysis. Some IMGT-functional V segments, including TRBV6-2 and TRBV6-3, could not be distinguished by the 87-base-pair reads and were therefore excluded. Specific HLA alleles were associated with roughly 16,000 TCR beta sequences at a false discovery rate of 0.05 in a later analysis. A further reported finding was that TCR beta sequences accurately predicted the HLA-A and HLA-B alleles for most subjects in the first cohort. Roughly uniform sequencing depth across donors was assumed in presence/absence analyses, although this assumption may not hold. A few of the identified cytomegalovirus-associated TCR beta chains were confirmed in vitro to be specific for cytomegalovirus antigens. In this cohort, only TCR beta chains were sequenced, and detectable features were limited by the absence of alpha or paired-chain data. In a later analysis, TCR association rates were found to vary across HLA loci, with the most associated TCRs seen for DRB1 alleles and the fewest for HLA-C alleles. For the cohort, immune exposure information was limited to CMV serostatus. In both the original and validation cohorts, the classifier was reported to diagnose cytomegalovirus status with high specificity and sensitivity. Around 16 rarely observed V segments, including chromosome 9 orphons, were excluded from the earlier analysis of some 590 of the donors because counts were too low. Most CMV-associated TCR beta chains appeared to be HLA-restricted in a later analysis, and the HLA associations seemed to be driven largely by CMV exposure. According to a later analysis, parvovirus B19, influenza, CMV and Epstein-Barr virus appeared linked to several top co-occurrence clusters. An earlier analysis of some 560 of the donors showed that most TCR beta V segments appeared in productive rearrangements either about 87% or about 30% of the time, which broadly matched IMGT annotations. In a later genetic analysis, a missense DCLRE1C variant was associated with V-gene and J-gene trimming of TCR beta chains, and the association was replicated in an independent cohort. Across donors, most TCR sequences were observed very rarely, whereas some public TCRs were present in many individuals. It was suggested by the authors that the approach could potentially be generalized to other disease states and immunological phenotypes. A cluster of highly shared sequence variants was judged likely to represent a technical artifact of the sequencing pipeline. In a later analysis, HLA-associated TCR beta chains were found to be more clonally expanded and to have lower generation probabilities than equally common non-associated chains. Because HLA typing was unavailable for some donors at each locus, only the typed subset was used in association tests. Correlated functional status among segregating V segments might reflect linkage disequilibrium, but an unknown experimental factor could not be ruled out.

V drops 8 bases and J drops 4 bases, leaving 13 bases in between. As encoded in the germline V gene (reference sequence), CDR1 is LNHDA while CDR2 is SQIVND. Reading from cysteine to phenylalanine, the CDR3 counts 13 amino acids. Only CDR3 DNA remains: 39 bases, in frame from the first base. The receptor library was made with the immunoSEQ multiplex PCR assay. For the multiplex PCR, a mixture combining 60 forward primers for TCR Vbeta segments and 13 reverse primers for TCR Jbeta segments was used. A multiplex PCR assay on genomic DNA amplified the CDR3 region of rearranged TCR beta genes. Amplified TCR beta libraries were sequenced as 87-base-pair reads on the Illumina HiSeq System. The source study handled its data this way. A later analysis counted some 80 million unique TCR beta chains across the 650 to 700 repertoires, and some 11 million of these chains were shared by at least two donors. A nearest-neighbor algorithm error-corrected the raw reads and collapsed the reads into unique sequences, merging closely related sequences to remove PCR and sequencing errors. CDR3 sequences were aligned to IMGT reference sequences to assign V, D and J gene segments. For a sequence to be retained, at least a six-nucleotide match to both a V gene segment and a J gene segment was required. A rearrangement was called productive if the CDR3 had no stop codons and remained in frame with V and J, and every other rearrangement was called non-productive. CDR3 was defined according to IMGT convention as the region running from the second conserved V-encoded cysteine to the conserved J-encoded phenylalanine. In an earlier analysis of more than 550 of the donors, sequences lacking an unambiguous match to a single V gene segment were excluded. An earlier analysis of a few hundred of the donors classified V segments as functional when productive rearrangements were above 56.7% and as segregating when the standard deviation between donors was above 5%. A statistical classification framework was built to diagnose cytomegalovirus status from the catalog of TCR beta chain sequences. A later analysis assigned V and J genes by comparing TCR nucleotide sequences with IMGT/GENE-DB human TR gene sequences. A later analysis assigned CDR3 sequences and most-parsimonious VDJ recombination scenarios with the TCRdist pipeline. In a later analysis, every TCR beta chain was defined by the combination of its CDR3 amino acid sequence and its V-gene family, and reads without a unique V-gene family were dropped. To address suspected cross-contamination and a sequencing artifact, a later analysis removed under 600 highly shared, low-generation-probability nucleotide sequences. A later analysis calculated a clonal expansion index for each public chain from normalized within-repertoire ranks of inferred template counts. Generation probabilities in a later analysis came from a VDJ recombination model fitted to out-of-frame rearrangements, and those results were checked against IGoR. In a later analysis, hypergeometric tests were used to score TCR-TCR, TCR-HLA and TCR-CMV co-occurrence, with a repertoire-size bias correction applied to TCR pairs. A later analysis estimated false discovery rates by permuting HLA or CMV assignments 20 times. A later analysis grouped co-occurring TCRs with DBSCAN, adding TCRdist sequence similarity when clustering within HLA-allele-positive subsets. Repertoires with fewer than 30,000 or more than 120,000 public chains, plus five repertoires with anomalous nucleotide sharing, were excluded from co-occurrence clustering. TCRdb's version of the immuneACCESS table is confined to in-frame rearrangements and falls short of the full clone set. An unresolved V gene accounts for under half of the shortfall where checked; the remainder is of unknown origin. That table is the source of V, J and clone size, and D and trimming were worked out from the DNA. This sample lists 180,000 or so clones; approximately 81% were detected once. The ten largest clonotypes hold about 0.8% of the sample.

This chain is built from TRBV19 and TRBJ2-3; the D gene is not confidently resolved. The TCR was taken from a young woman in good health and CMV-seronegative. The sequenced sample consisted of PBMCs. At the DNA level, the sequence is TGTGCCAGTGGTCTCCTGCTAGCAGATACGCAGTATTTT. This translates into CASGLLLADTQYF.